The 11 T cell receptor beta chains reported below all come from one sample, sequenced in a study of patients with pleural tuberculosis. MiXCR was run by TCRdb on the reads, yielding one entry per CDR3 protein. The data hold around 50,000 distinct CDR3 sequences, with about 7.3% observed a single time. These receptors were collected from a human donor with pleural tuberculosis.

Ten or more counts support this clonotype. The chain joins TRBV27 to TRBJ1-5; D gene ambiguous. Per germline, CDR1 MNHEY and CDR2 SMNVEV (reference sequence). The CDR3 runs to 14 residues. The ends were cut back, 2 bases at V and 0 bases at J, with 5 bases in the middle. CDR3 sequence reads: CASSLLGSNQPQHF. The CDR3 nucleotides are TGTGCCAGCAGTTTACTGGGTAGCAATCAGCCCCAGCATTTT.

This clonotype showed up just a few times. The chain carries TRBV5-4 and TRBJ2-3; 8 bases are shared with TRBD2. The CDR3 extends over 17 amino acids. V trimming: 0 bases; J trimming: 2 bases; junction bases outside the gene matches: 8. Germline V gives CDR1 SGHNT, CDR2 YYREEE (reference sequence). Here the CDR3 reads CASSLGSGSPLTDTQYF. The DNA for the CDR3 is TGTGCCAGCAGCTTGGGGAGCGGGAGTCCTCTCACAGATACGCAGTATTTT.

This clonotype was seen ten or more times. The chain joins TRBV7-2 to TRBJ2-1, with 7 nucleotides matching TRBD2. Germline CDR1 and CDR2: SGHTA and FQGNSA. The length of the CDR3 is 15 residues. With V trimmed by 1 base and J by 5 bases, 5 bases remained unmatched. CDR3 amino acids: CASSLGRERNNEQFF. For the CDR3, the DNA is TGTGCCAGCAGCTTAGGGCGGGAGAGGAACAATGAGCAGTTCTTC.

This clonotype was seen ten or more times. The CDR3 sequence is CASRGQIRASEAFF. The DNA for the CDR3 is TGTGCCAGTAGGGGTCAGATCCGAGCTTCAGAAGCTTTCTTT. This chain uses TRBV19 with TRBJ1-1, with D uncertain. V dropped 6 bases and J dropped 8 bases, with 19 bases sitting between them. CDR1 is LNHDA and CDR2 is SQIVND in the germline V gene (reference sequence). The CDR3 has 14 amino acids.

This clonotype was recorded at least ten times. This CDR3 reads CASSLKTSGRAFHNEQFF. CDR3 sequence (DNA): TGTGCCAGCAGCTTAAAGACTAGCGGGAGGGCTTTCCACAATGAGCAGTTCTTC. The chain is built from TRBV7-3 and TRBJ2-1; TRBD2 matches 14 bases. The CDR3 has 18 residues. Germline V gives CDR1 SGHTA, CDR2 FQGTGA. The trim removed 1 base at V and 5 bases at J, leaving 7 bases unmatched.

This clonotype was picked up many times. The gene calls are TRBV25-1 and TRBJ1-3, with D unclear. The germline gives CDR1 MGHDK, CDR2 SYGVNS. CDR3 length equals 13 residues. Trimming removed 3 bases from V and 4 bases from J, with 7 bases in between. This chain's CDR3 is CASSDRAGNTIYF. CDR3 nucleotides: TGTGCCAGCAGTGACAGAGCGGGAAACACCATATATTTT.

This clonotype was picked up many times. V is TRBV27 and J is TRBJ2-1; D call uncertain. This CDR3 is 14 amino acids long. Germline V gives CDR1 MNHEY, CDR2 SMNVEV (reference sequence). V lost 2 bases, J lost 3 bases, and 8 bases lay in between. CDR3 DNA: TGTGCCAGCAGTTTAAGCCCCTTCTACAATGAGCAGTTCTTC. Protein product: CASSLSPFYNEQFF.

This clonotype has ten or more counts. The chain joins TRBV4-2 to TRBJ2-1, with TRBD2 as a possible D gene (5 bases). Germline assignment: CDR1 LGHNA and CDR2 YNFKEQ. V lost 1 base and J lost 5, with 9 bases in between. CDR3 length equals 14 residues. The CDR3 is CASSQGLSNNEQFF. The CDR3, as DNA: TGTGCCAGCAGCCAAGGACTATCCAACAATGAGCAGTTCTTC.

The chain is built from TRBV19 and TRBJ1-5; no reliable D call. CDR1 is LNHDA, CDR2 SQIVND, per germline (reference sequence). The CDR3 runs 14 residues. Trimming removed 5 bases at V and 7 bases at J, with 15 bases between. CDR3 sequence reads: CASSAGIGGQPQHF. The DNA for the CDR3 is TGTGCCAGTAGTGCCGGAATTGGAGGGCAGCCCCAGCATTTT.

Ten or more counts support this clonotype. The chain has TRBV20-1 and TRBJ1-2; 7 bases are shared with TRBD1. Germline V gene sequence: CDR1 DFQATT, CDR2 SNEGSKA (reference sequence). The CDR3 is made up of 15 amino acids. After removal of 0 bases from V and 3 bases from J, the junction contained 7 bases not matched to a gene. CDR3 in amino acids: CSARDEEGADYGYTF. In DNA, the CDR3 is TGCAGTGCTAGAGATGAGGAGGGGGCGGACTATGGCTACACCTTC.

In its sample, this clonotype was seen many times. This may arise from a read error, as a much more abundant clone is one base away. This chain joins TRBV20-1 and TRBJ1-1; D unresolved. This CDR3 region has 11 residues. Trimming stripped 4 bases from V and 3 bases from J, with 6 bases between. The germline V gene encodes CDR1 DFQATT and CDR2 SNEGSKA (reference sequence). Here the CDR3 reads CSAKFHTEAFF. In DNA, the CDR3 is TGCAGTGCTAAATTCCACACTGAAGCTTTCTTT.